The 29 T cell receptor beta chains below were found in one sample sequenced in a study of T cells in Graves' hyperthyroidism and ophthalmopathy. Authors of the study amplified TCR beta CDR3 regions from RNA transcripts. First-round RT-PCR with HTBI primers amplified the TCR CDR3 region. From the multiplex PCR reads, TCRdb called clonotypes with MiXCR, one entry per CDR3 protein. This table holds roughly 400,000 distinct CDR3 sequences, around a quarter found once. The sample comprised blood. These receptors were obtained from a man in his fifties or sixties with Graves' hyperthyroidism.

This clonotype was seen ten or more times. This chain connects TRBV27 to TRBJ2-1, with TRBD1 matching 7 bases. The CDR3 contains 16 residues. Germline V CDR1 and CDR2: MNHEY, SMNVEV (reference sequence). Losses at the gene ends were 3 bases for V and 3 bases for J; bases not matched to a gene: 8. The CDR3 bases are TGTGCCAGCAGTTTTGACAGGGAAACCGTCTACAATGAGCAGTTCTTC. Its translation: CASSFDRETVYNEQFF.

This clonotype has more than one count but fewer than ten. This CDR3 reads CASSHPGLAGVETQYF. The CDR3 coding sequence is TGTGCCAGCAGCCATCCCGGGCTAGCGGGAGTAGAGACCCAGTACTTC. The V call is TRBV7-9, the J call TRBJ2-5, with 10 bases lining up with TRBD2. Germline assignment: CDR1 SEHNR and CDR2 FQNEAQ (reference sequence). This CDR3 comprises 16 residues. The V and J ends lost 5 bases and 4 bases, in that order; junction bases with no gene match: 10.

This CDR3 reads CASSLGSAFNEKLFF. CDR3 DNA sequence: TGCGCCAGCAGCTTGGGCAGCGCTTTCAATGAAAAACTGTTTTTT. This chain uses TRBV5-1 with TRBJ1-4; D remains unclear. The CDR3 has 15 amino acids. Germline CDR1 SGHRS, CDR2 YFSETQ. Trimming pared 0 bases from V and 5 bases from J, leaving 11 bases between. The full variable domain, its missing parts supplied by reference TRBV5-1 and TRBJ1-4, is KAGVTQTPRYLIKTRGQQVTLSCSPISGHRSVSWYQQTPGQGLQFLFEYFSETQRNKGNFPGRFSGRQFSNSRSEMNVSTLELGDSALYLCASSLGSAFNEKLFFGSGTQLSVL.

Of note for this clonotype: Given a much more abundant clone one base away, this may be a read error. The chain is built from TRBV24-1 and TRBJ2-1, with D perhaps TRBD2 (5 bases). The germline V gene encodes CDR1 KGHDR and CDR2 SFDVKD. Trimming took 5 bases from V and 8 from J, leaving 24 bases between them. The CDR3 length is 17 residues. The chain's CDR3 is CATSAPKRGSHPDEQFF. Written as DNA, the CDR3 is TGTGCCACCAGTGCCCCTAAGCGAGGGAGCCACCCGGATGAGCAGTTCTTC.

This clonotype came up a few times. The V call is TRBV5-1, the J call TRBJ2-1; TRBD2 matches 8 bases. The germline CDR1 and CDR2 sequences are SGHRS and YFSETQ. The CDR3 extends over 14 amino acids. With 9 bases clipped from V and 15 bases from J, the junction kept 20 bases outside the gene matches. CDR3 in amino acids: CATNVGVSGSQSFF. The DNA for the CDR3 is TGCGCCACCAACGTAGGGGTGAGCGGGAGTCAGTCGTTCTTC.

This clonotype was detected a few times. The gene calls are TRBV7-7 and TRBJ2-2; TRBD1 or TRBD2 may be the D gene (5 bases each). This CDR3 comprises 17 residues. Deletions cut 3 bases from V and 0 bases from J, with 14 bases between. CDR1 is SSHAT, CDR2 FNYEAQ, per germline (reference sequence). The CDR3 is CASSFFALGANTGELFF. CDR3 in DNA: TGTGCCAGCAGCTTTTTTGCGTTGGGGGCGAACACCGGGGAGCTGTTTTTT.

This clonotype was counted between two and nine times. This chain connects TRBV6-5 to TRBJ2-1, with D hard to call. The CDR3 spans 14 residues. The ends were cut back, 0 bases at V and 5 bases at J, with 8 bases in the middle. CDR1 is MNHEY, CDR2 SVGAGI, per germline. The CDR3 spells CASSYSNENNEQFF. The CDR3 nucleotides are TGTGCCAGCAGTTACTCAAATGAAAACAATGAGCAGTTCTTC.

For this clonotype: A much larger clone lies one base from this, so it may be a read error. Likely a read error: the CDR3 ends without its conserved phenylalanine or tryptophan. V usage is TRBV27 and J usage is TRBJ2-1, with D maybe TRBD2 (6 bases). CDR3 size: 15 residues. Germline CDR1 MNHEY, CDR2 SMNVEV (reference sequence). Between the trimmed V and J ends, which lost 8 bases and 3 bases, there was a span of 17 bases. In nucleotides, the CDR3 is TGTGCCAGCCGGACGTCGGTAGCGGACTACAATGAGCAGTTCCTC. This translates into CASRTSVADYNEQFL.

This clonotype has just a few counts. The chain links TRBV3-1 to TRBJ1-6; TRBD1 matches at 8 bases. CDR1 is LGHDT and CDR2 is YNNKEL in the germline V gene (reference sequence). The CDR3 covers 15 residues. The V and J ends lost 5 bases and 8 bases, in that order; junction bases with no gene match: 8. CDR3 DNA sequence: TGTGCCAGCAGCTTCGACAGGGGTGGTGATTCACCCCTCCACTTT. Protein product: CASSFDRGGDSPLHF.

Concerning this clonotype itself: This may stem from a read error, because a much larger clone lies one nucleotide away. The V call is TRBV12-3 or TRBV12-4, the J call TRBJ1-1; 9 bases are a match to TRBD1. The CDR3 loop spans 16 amino acids. The CDR3 bases are TGTGCCAGCACCCGTTCACGGACAGGGGTAACGGTTGAAGCTCTCTTT. This codes for CASTRSRTGVTVEALF.

The gene calls are TRBV29-1 and TRBJ2-7, with 9 nucleotides matching TRBD1. V shed 4 bases, J shed 5 bases, and the junction held 9 bases outside the gene matches. Germline lookup yields CDR1 SQVTM and CDR2 ANQGSEA. The CDR3 runs 14 residues. CDR3 DNA: TGCAGCGTTGCTGGGGGACAGGGTCTCAACGAGCAGTACTTC. This encodes CSVAGGQGLNEQYF.

Ten or more counts support this clonotype. The V gene is TRBV6-1, the J gene TRBJ1-1; no reliable D call. In germline, CDR1 is MNHNS, CDR2 SASEGT. This CDR3 is 13 amino acids long. V was pared by 2 bases and J by 7 bases, with 11 bases between. CDR3 DNA sequence: TGTGCCAGCAGTGAACGGAGTGAGGGTGAAGCTTTCTTT. Translated: CASSERSEGEAFF.

This clonotype appeared a few times. The chain is built from TRBV20-1 and TRBJ2-3; 8 nucleotides match TRBD1. V lost 6 bases and J lost 4; bases outside the gene matches: 12. CDR1 is DFQATT and CDR2 is SNEGSKA in the germline V gene (reference sequence). There are 15 residues in the CDR3. This chain's CDR3 is CSAVRTGRRADTQYF. The CDR3 DNA reads as TGCAGTGCGGTCCGGACAGGGAGGAGGGCAGATACGCAGTATTTT.

Written as DNA, the CDR3 is TGTGCCAGCTCCCCCGGTGAGCAGTTCTTC. It encodes CASSPGEQFF. The chain couples TRBV2 to TRBJ2-1; D is undetermined. V was trimmed by 8 bases and J by 9 bases, leaving 8 bases between them. This CDR3 is built from 10 residues. Looked up from germline, CDR1 is SNHLY and CDR2 is FYNNEI.

This clonotype was seen a handful of times. CDR3 DNA: TGTGCCAGCAGCCAATATAGCGGGGACCATACGCAGTATTTT. Protein sequence: CASSQYSGDHTQYF. The chain joins TRBV3-1 to TRBJ2-3, with TRBD2 matching over 8 bases. This CDR3 has 14 residues. The germline gives CDR1 LGHDT, CDR2 YNNKEL (reference sequence). J lost 7 bases, V lost 2 bases, and 5 bases had no gene match.

The table lists this clonotype with a few counts. The chain couples TRBV24-1 to TRBJ2-5; 10 nucleotides agree with TRBD2. The length of the CDR3 is 16 residues. The germline V gene has CDR1 KGHDR and CDR2 SFDVKD. J was trimmed by 5 bases and V by 4 bases; bases with no gene match: 9. CDR3 DNA sequence: TGTGCCACCAGTGAAAGAGCGGGAGGGCAAGGGGAGACCCAGTACTTC. This sequence encodes CATSERAGGQGETQYF.

The J gene is TRBJ1-5, the V gene TRBV6-1; D is unresolved. CDR3 length equals 15 residues. From germline, CDR1 is MNHNS and CDR2 SASEGT. V gave up 5 bases and J gave up 6 bases, with 17 bases separating them. CDR3 coding DNA: TGTGCCAGCAGTAAAAGTATCGTCAATTCTCAGCCCCAGCATTTT. The encoded protein is CASSKSIVNSQPQHF.

This clonotype was observed a handful of times. This sequence joins TRBV11-3 and TRBJ1-6, with a tentative D call TRBD1 (6 bases). The V gene's germline CDR1 is SGHNT and CDR2 YENEEA. The CDR3 sequence is 16 residues long. V was shortened by 5 bases and J by 10 bases, with 21 bases between the two germline ends. CDR3 loop: CASSPGSAGVKSPLHF. The CDR3 coding sequence is TGTGCCAGCAGCCCAGGGTCGGCAGGGGTAAAATCACCCCTCCACTTT.

This chain joins TRBV6-2 or TRBV6-3 and TRBJ2-1; perhaps TRBD1 as D (6 bases). Germline V gives CDR1 MNHEY, CDR2 SVGEGT. The CDR3 contains 14 residues. V lost 4 bases, J lost 6 bases, and 13 bases lay in between. The CDR3 DNA sequence: TGTGCCAGCAGTTCTACAGGGTCAGGCAATGAGCAGTTCTTC. Translation gives CASSSTGSGNEQFF.

The chain joins TRBV24-1 to TRBJ2-1, with 7 nucleotides matching TRBD2. CDR3 length: 15 residues. V shed 1 base, J shed 6 bases, and the junction held 5 bases outside the gene matches. Germline V lookup: CDR1 KGHDR, CDR2 SFDVKD. CDR3 DNA: TGTGCCACCAGTGATTTAGCGGGATTTGCCAATGAGCAGTTCTTC. It translates to CATSDLAGFANEQFF.

CDR3 protein: CASKVWVDQPQHF. The CDR3 bases are TGTGCCAGCAAGGTTTGGGTCGACCAGCCCCAGCATTTT. The chain recombines TRBV2 with TRBJ1-5; D remains unclear. This CDR3 comprises 13 residues. Germline CDR1 reads SNHLY; CDR2 reads FYNNEI. Trimming left V 7 bases short and J 7 bases short, with 14 bases between.

This clonotype was seen more than once but under ten times. The chain employs TRBV5-1 and TRBJ1-4; the D gene is possibly TRBD1 (5 bases). The germline V gene has CDR1 SGHRS and CDR2 YFSETQ. The CDR3 runs to 14 residues. V gave up 4 bases and J gave up 8 bases, with 15 bases separating them. Here the CDR3 DNA reads TGCGCCAGCAGCGACCGCGGGACCGGGGAAAAACTGTTTTTT. It yields the protein CASSDRGTGEKLFF.

This clonotype was picked up many times. The chain joins TRBV11-2 to TRBJ2-5; D unclear. CDR3 length: 15 residues. Looked up from germline, CDR1 is SGHAT and CDR2 is FQNNGV. The V gene lost 0 bases and the J gene lost 2 bases, with 10 bases spanning the gap. For the CDR3, the DNA is TGTGCCAGCAGCTTAGATCCAAACGTACAAGAGACCCAGTACTTC. Its translation: CASSLDPNVQETQYF.

This clonotype was counted only a few times. The chain employs TRBV20-1 and TRBJ2-5; a possible D gene is TRBD1 (5 bases). CDR1 DFQATT and CDR2 SNEGSKA come from the germline V gene (reference sequence). This CDR3 is built from 12 residues. V was pared by 5 bases and J by 4 bases, with 11 bases between. As DNA, the CDR3 is TGCAGTGCTGAAGGGGTGGGAGAGACCCAGTACTTC. Its protein product is CSAEGVGETQYF.

There are many counts of this clonotype. The rearrangement uses TRBV3-1 and TRBJ1-1; D ambiguous. V lost 2 bases and J 6 bases, leaving 13 bases between the germline ends. Germline assignment: CDR1 LGHDT and CDR2 YNNKEL (reference sequence). The CDR3 contains 14 residues. The CDR3 DNA is TGTGCCAGCAGCCAATCCGGCCAGGCCCCTGAAGCTTTCTTT. The encoded protein is CASSQSGQAPEAFF.

This clonotype was recorded a few times. The V and J genes are TRBV30 and TRBJ1-1; 7 bases match TRBD1. This CDR3 comprises 12 residues. In germline, CDR1 is GTSNPN, CDR2 SVGIG (reference sequence). V shed 6 bases, J shed 6 bases, and the junction held 7 bases outside the gene matches. The CDR3 is CACATGYAEAFF. CDR3 sequence (DNA): TGTGCCTGCGCGACAGGGTATGCTGAAGCTTTCTTT.

The V gene is TRBV19, the J gene TRBJ1-1; 7 nucleotides line up with TRBD1. The V and J ends lost 4 bases and 5 bases, in that order; junction bases with no gene match: 10. The germline V gene has CDR1 LNHDA and CDR2 SQIVND (reference sequence). This CDR3 spans 15 amino acids. The CDR3 sequence: CASSNLQAGGTEAFF. CDR3 bases: TGTGCCAGTAGTAACCTCCAGGCAGGGGGAACTGAAGCTTTCTTT.

With regard to this clonotype: Compared with germline, one end of the junction differs, possibly owing to a read error. DNA for the CDR3: TGTGCCAGCAGTAAATTGGGTAATGAGCAGATCTTC. Encoded protein: CASSKLGNEQIF. This sequence joins TRBV12-3 or TRBV12-4 and TRBJ2-1; D call uncertain. This CDR3 contains 12 residues.

This clonotype was recorded a few times. J is TRBJ2-3 and V is TRBV9; D gene unclear. V shed 3 bases and J shed 4 bases, with 9 bases lying between them. Germline-derived CDR1 and CDR2 are SGDLS and YYNGEE. CDR3 length equals 13 residues. Here the CDR3 reads CASSAPSADTQYF. CDR3 nucleotides: TGTGCCAGCAGCGCCCCATCCGCAGATACGCAGTATTTT.